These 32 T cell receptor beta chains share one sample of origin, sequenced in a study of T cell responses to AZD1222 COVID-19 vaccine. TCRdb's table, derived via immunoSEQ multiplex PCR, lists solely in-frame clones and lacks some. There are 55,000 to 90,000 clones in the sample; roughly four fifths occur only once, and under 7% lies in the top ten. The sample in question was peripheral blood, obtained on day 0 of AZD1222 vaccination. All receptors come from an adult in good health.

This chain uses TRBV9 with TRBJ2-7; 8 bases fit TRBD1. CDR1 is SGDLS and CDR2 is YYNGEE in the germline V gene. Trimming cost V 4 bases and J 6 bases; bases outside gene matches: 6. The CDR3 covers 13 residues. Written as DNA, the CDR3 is TGTGCCAGCAGCCGACAGGGGCCCGGCGAGCAGTACTTC. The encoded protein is CASSRQGPGEQYF.

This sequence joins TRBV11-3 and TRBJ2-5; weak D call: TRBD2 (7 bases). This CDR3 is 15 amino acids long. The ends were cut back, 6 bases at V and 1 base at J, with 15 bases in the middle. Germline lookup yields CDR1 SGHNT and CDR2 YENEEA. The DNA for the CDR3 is TGTGCCAGCAGACCTGGGGGGGCCGGCCAAGAGACCCAGTACTTC. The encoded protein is CASRPGGAGQETQYF.

CDR3 residues: CSVETPLEGGSYEQYF. The CDR3 region has the DNA TGCAGCGTTGAGACCCCCTTAGAGGGTGGGTCCTACGAGCAGTACTTC. V usage is TRBV29-1 and J usage is TRBJ2-7; TRBD2 is a possible D gene (5 bases). This CDR3 has 16 residues. CDR1 and CDR2 (germline): SQVTM, ANQGSEA. Between the trimmed V and J ends, which lost 3 bases and 1 base, there was a span of 19 bases.

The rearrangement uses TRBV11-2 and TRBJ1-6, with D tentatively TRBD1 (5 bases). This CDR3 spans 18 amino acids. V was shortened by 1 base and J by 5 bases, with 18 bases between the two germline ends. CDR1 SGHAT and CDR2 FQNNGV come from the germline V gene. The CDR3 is CASSLAPPGERNNSPLHF. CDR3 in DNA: TGTGCCAGCAGCTTAGCTCCCCCGGGGGAAAGGAATAATTCACCCCTCCACTTT.

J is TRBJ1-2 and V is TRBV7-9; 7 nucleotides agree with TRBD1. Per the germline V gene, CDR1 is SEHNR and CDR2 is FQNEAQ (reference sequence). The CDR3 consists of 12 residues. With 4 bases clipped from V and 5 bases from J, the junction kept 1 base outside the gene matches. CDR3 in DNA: TGTGCCAGCAGCTCAGGGGGTTATGGCTACACCTTC. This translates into CASSSGGYGYTF.

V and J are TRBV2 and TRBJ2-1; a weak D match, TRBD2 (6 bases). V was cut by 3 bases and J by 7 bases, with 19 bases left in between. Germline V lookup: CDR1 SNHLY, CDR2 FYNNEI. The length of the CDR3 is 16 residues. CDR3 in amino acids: CASSDSRSSAKNEQFF. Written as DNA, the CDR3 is TGTGCCAGCAGTGATAGTCGGTCTAGCGCAAAAAATGAGCAGTTCTTC.

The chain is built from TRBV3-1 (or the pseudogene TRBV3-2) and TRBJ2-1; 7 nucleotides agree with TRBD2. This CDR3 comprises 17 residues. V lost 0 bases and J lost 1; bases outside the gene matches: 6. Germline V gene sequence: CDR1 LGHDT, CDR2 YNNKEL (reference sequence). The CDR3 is CASSQEGRGTSYNEQFF. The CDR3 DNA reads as TGTGCCAGCAGCCAAGAGGGGCGGGGGACGTCCTACAATGAGCAGTTCTTC.

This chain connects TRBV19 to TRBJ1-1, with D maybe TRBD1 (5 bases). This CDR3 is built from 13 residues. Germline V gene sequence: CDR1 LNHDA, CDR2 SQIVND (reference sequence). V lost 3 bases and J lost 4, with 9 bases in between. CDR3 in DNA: TGTGCCAGTAGTATCGGGACGGCCACTGAAGCTTTCTTT. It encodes CASSIGTATEAFF.

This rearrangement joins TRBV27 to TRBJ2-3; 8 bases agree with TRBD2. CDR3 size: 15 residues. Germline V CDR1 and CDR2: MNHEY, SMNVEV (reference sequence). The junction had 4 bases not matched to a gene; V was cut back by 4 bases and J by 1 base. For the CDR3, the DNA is TGTGCCAGCAGTTCCGGACTAGCCCGCACAGATACGCAGTATTTT. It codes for CASSSGLARTDTQYF.

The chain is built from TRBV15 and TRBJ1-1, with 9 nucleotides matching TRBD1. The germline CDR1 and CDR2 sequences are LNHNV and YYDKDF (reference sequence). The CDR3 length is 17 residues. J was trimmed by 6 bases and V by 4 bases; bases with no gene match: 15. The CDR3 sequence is CATSTLLPGQGRAEAFF. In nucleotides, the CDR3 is TGTGCCACCAGCACACTACTACCGGGACAGGGACGTGCTGAAGCTTTCTTT.

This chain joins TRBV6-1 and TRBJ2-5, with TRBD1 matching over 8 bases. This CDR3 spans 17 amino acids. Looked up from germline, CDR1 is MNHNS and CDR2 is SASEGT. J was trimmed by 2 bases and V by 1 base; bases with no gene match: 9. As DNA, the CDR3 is TGTGCCAGCAGTGAAGGGGGGAGGACAGGGCTTCAAGAGACCCAGTACTTC. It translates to CASSEGGRTGLQETQYF.

This chain's CDR3 is CASSQDPGNSYNEQFF. CDR3 DNA: TGCGCCAGCAGCCAAGACCCAGGGAACTCCTACAATGAGCAGTTCTTC. The rearrangement uses TRBV4-1 and TRBJ2-1; D may be TRBD1 (5 bases). Deletions cut 0 bases from V and 0 bases from J, with 9 bases between. The germline V gene encodes CDR1 MGHRA and CDR2 YSYEKL. The CDR3 extends over 16 amino acids.

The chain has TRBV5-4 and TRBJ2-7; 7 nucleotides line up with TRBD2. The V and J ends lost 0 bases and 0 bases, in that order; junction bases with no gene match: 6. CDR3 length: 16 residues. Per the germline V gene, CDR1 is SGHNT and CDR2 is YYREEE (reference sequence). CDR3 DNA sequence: TGTGCCAGCAGCTTGGACCCCGGGACTACCTCCTACGAGCAGTACTTC. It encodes CASSLDPGTTSYEQYF.

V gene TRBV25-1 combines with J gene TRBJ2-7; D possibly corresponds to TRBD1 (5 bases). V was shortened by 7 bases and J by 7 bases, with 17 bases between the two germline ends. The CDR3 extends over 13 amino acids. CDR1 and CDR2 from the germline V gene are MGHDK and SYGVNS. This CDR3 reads CASMGQGDREQYF. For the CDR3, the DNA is TGTGCCAGCATGGGGCAGGGTGATAGGGAGCAGTACTTC.

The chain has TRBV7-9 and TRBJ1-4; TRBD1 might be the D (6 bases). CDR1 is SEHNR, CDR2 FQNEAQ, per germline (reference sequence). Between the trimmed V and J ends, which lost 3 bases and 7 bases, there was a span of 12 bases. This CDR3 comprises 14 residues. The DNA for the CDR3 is TGTGCCAGCAGCTTGTGGGGGCCCGGTGAAAAACTGTTTTTT. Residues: CASSLWGPGEKLFF. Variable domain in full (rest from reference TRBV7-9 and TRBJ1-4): DTGVSQNPRHKITKRGQNVTFRCDPISEHNRLYWYRQTLGQGPEFLTYFQNEAQLEKSRLLSDRFSAERPKGSFSTLEIQRTEQGDSAMYLCASSLWGPGEKLFFGSGTQLSVL.

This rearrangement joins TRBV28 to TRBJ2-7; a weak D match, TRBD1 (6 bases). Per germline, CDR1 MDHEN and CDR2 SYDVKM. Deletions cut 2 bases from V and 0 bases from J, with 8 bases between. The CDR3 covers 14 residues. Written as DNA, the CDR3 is TGTGCCAGCAGTTTAGACAGGCCCTCCTACGAGCAGTACTTC. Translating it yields CASSLDRPSYEQYF.

CDR3 bases: TGTGCCAGCAGACCCTCTCACTTTAGCAATCAGCCCCAGCATTTT. Encoded protein: CASRPSHFSNQPQHF. The J gene is TRBJ1-5, the V gene TRBV6-4; D not resolved. This CDR3 comprises 15 residues. CDR1 is MRHNA, CDR2 SNTAGT, per germline. Trimming removed 6 bases at V and 0 bases at J, with 12 bases between.

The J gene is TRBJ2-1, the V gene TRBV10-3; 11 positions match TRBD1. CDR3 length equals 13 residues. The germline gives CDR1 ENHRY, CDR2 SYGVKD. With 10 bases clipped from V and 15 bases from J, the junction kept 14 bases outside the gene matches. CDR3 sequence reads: CATAQEGQGVLFF. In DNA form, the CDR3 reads TGTGCCACCGCCCAAGAGGGACAGGGGGTTTTGTTCTTC.

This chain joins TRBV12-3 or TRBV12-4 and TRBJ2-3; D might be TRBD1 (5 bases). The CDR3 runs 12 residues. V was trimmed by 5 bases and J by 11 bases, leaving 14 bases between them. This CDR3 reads CASSQSGAGQYF. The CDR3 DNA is TGTGCCAGCAGTCAAAGTGGGGCAGGGCAGTATTTT.

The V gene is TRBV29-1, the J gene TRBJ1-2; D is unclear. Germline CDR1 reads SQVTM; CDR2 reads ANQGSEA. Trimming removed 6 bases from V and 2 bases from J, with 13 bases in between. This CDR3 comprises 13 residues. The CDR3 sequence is CSVSPGVNYGYTF. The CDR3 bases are TGCAGCGTCTCCCCGGGTGTCAACTATGGCTACACCTTC.

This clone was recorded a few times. The CDR3 here is CASSAGTGGQAEAFF. The CDR3, as DNA: TGTGCCAGCTCAGCCGGGACAGGGGGCCAGGCTGAAGCTTTCTTT. V gene TRBV18 combines with J gene TRBJ1-1, with 12 bases matching TRBD1. V shed 5 bases and J 6 bases; nucleotides not matched to a gene: 7. Per germline, CDR1 KGHSH and CDR2 LQKENI. The CDR3 covers 15 residues. Using reference TRBV18 and TRBJ1-1 for the parts outside the CDR3, the full variable domain is NAGVMQNPRHLVRRRGQEARLRCSPMKGHSHVYWYRQLPEEGLKFMVYLQKENIIDESGMPKERFSAEFPKEGPSILRIQQVVRGDSAAYFCASSAGTGGQAEAFFGQGTRLTVV.

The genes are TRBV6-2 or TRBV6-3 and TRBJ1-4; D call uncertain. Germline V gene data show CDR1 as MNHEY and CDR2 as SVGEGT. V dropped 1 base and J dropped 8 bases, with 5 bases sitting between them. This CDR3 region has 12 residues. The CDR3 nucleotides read TGTGCCAGCAGTTACTTAGGGGAAAAACTGTTTTTT. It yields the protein CASSYLGEKLFF.

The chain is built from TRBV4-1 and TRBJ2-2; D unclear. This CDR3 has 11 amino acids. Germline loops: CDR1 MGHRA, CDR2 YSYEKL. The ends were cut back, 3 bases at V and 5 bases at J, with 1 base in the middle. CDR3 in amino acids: CASSQTGELFF. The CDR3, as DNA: TGCGCCAGCAGCCAGACCGGGGAGCTGTTTTTT.

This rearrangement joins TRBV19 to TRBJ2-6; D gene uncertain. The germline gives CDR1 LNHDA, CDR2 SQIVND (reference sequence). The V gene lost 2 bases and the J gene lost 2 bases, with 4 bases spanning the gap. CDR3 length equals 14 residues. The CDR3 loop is CASSISAGANVLTF. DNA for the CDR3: TGTGCCAGTAGTATATCGGCTGGGGCCAACGTCCTGACTTTC.

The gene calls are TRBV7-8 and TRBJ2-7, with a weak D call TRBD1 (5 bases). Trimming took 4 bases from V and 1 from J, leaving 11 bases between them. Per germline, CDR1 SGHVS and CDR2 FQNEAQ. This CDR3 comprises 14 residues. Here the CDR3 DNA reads TGTGCCAGCAGCTCACCGACAGTATCCTACGAGCAGTACTTC. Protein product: CASSSPTVSYEQYF.

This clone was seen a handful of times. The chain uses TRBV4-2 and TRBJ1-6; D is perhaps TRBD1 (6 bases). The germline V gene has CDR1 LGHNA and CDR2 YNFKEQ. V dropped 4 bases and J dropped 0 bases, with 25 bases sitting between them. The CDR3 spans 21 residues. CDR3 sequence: CASSPNPGGGGLSSYNSPLHF. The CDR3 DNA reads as TGTGCCAGCAGCCCAAATCCCGGGGGGGGCGGACTAAGCTCCTATAATTCACCCCTCCACTTT.

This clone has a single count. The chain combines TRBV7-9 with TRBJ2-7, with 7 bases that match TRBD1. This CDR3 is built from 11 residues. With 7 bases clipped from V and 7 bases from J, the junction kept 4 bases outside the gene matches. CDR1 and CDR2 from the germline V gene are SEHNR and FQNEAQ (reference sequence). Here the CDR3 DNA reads TGTGCCAGCAACACAGGGGTTGAGCAGTACTTC. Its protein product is CASNTGVEQYF.

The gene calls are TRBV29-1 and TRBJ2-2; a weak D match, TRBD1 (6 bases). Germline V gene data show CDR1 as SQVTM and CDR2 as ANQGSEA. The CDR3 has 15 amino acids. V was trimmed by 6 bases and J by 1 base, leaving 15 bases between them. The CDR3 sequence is CSVKVGQLNTGELFF. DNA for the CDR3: TGCAGCGTAAAAGTTGGACAGCTGAACACCGGGGAGCTGTTTTTT.

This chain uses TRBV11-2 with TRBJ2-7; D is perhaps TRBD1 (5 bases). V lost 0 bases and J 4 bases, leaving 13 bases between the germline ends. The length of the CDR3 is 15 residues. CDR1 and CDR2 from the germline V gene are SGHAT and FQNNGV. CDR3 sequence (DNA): TGTGCCAGCAGCTTAGAAGGCCCCAGGGATTACGAGCAGTACTTC. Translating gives CASSLEGPRDYEQYF.

The CDR3 region is CASSFSGQDNEQFF. Written as DNA, the CDR3 is TGTGCCAGCAGCTTCTCAGGACAGGACAATGAGCAGTTCTTC. The genes are TRBV11-2 and TRBJ2-1, with 7 bases fitting TRBD1. The junction had 4 bases not matched to a gene; V was cut back by 3 bases and J by 5 bases. The CDR3 spans 14 residues. In germline, CDR1 is SGHAT, CDR2 FQNNGV.

CDR3 DNA: TGTGCCAGCAGCCTAACAGGGTGGAGCACTGAAGCTTTCTTT. This encodes CASSLTGWSTEAFF. This chain links TRBV11-2 with TRBJ1-1; D is perhaps TRBD1 (6 bases). Germline V lookup: CDR1 SGHAT, CDR2 FQNNGV. The CDR3 runs 14 residues. V was shortened by 5 bases and J by 4 bases, with 14 bases between the two germline ends.

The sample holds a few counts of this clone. CDR3 residues: CASSIEAQGLHGYTF. The CDR3 DNA sequence: TGTGCCAGTAGTATAGAGGCCCAAGGGTTACATGGCTACACCTTC. The J gene is TRBJ1-2, the V gene TRBV19; the D is unclear. This CDR3 spans 15 amino acids. Germline V gene data show CDR1 as LNHDA and CDR2 as SQIVND (reference sequence). V was clipped by 0 bases and J by 6 bases, with 14 bases between them.